The source of this T cell receptor (beta chain) is a study of OX40 agonist ivuxolimab in advanced cancers. Clones were read by immunoSEQ multiplex PCR, and TCRdb kept only the in-frame ones, dropping some. The repertoire holds tens of thousands of clones, with 85% to 90% as singletons. V lost 6 bases and J 6 bases, leaving 18 bases between the germline ends. Germline lookup yields CDR1 MNHNS and CDR2 SASEGT. There are 15 residues in the CDR3. The source of this sequence is an adult with an advanced solid tumor such as melanoma, head and neck, liver or kidney cancer. The sequencing here drew on CD4+ or CD8+ T cells sorted from blood, taken in a trial of the OX40 agonist ivuxolimab. The chain carries TRBV6-1 and TRBJ1-5; D call uncertain. Here the CDR3 reads CASRGFGRYSQPQHF. CDR3 DNA: TGTGCCAGCAGAGGTTTTGGAAGGTATAGTCAGCCCCAGCATTTT.